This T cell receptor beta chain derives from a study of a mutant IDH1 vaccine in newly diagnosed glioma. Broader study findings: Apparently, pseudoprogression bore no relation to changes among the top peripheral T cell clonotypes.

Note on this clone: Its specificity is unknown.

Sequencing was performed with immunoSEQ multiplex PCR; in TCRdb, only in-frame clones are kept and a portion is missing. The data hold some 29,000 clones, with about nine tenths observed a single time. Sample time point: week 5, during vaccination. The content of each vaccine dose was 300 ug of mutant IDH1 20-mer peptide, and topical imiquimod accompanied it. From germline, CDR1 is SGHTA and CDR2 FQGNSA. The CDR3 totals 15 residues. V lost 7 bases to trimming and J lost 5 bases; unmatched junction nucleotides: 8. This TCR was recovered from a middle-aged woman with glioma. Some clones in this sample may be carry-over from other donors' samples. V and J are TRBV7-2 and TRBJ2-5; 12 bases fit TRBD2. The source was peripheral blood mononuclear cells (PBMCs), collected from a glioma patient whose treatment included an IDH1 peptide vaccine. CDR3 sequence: CASTDLAGGAETQYF. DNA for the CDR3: TGTGCCAGCACCGATCTAGCGGGAGGGGCGGAGACCCAGTACTTC.